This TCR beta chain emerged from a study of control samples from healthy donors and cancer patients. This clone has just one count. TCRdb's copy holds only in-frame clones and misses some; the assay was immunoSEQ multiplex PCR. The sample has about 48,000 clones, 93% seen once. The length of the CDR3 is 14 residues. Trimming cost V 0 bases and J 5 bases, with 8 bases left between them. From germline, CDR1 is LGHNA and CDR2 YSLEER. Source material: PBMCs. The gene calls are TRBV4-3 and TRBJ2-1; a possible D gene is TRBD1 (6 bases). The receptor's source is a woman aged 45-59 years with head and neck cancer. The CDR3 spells CASSQDWTDNEQFF. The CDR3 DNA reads TGCGCCAGCAGCCAAGATTGGACAGACAATGAGCAGTTCTTC.